The text below deals with one TCR beta chain. Its cognate antigen is unknown. The method was immunoSEQ multiplex PCR; TCRdb's version includes in-frame clones alone and lacks a portion of them. The data show about 25,000 clones, roughly 80% seen once. Single viable CD3+CD4+CD8-CD45RO+ cells were sorted as the memory CD4+ T cells. Serum IgG to CMV pp150, pp28, p38 and p52 defined serostatus. This specimen belongs to a study of memory CD4+ T cells and cytomegalovirus serostatus. Study-wide context: Healthy Belgian adult donors included 9 or 10 CMV-positive and approximately 25 CMV-negative people. Notes on the study in general: Of 150 to 200 reported CMV TCRbeta sequences, roughly 70 were found in memory CD4+ repertoires.

Germline CDR1 is LNHDA and CDR2 is SQIVND (reference sequence). This CDR3 comprises 17 residues. Trimming took 3 bases from V and 3 from J, leaving 20 bases between them. V usage is TRBV19 and J usage is TRBJ1-2; maybe TRBD1 (6 bases). The sequence derives from an adult in good health and CMV-seronegative. The source material was memory CD4+ T cells from blood. The CDR3 DNA reads TGTGCCAGTAGTATGGGGCAGGGGAGCTGGTTTGACTATGGCTACACCTTC. Its translation: CASSMGQGSWFDYGYTF.